This T cell receptor beta chain was identified in a study of T cell responses to AZD1222 COVID-19 vaccine. The study, taken as a whole, reports: Possibly, clonal diversity was underestimated; donors were largely white British and included more females. It was only after the peak T cell response that any repertoires were sampled.

Profiling relied on immunoSEQ multiplex PCR, and the TCRdb table lists in-frame clones only, not all of them. The repertoire holds 90,000 to 120,000 clones, 70% to 90% seen once, with roughly 7% in the top ten. In regard to this clone: What it binds is unknown.

J lost 0 bases, V lost 4 bases, and 5 bases had no gene match. This CDR3 spans 15 amino acids. Germline lookup yields CDR1 LGHDT and CDR2 YNNKEL (reference sequence). Source: peripheral blood, taken on day 0 of AZD1222 vaccination. The chain uses TRBV3-1 (or the pseudogene TRBV3-2) and TRBJ1-1, with 7 bases aligning to TRBD1. This TCR came from an adult in good health. CDR3 sequence: CASSPHGTVNTEAFF. For the CDR3, the DNA is TGTGCCAGCAGCCCTCATGGGACAGTGAACACTGAAGCTTTCTTT.